This T cell receptor beta chain is from a study of cytomegalovirus exposure and HLA in healthy donors. Points from the study as a whole: Evidence from a later analysis indicated that most CMV-associated TCR beta chains looked HLA-restricted.

This PCR relied on a set of 60 Vbeta primers and 13 Jbeta primers. The repertoire was sequenced with immunoSEQ multiplex PCR; TCRdb's copy has only in-frame clones and lacks some. Here the sample spans about 140,000 clones, 84% being singletons. As concerns this clone: Antigen unknown.

Sequencing was done on a sample of PBMCs. This TCR was sampled from a boy aged 2 to 10 in good health and CMV-seronegative.

The CDR3 sequence: CASSRTGTPTYEQYF. CDR3 DNA: TGTGCCAGCAGTAGAACCGGGACTCCGACCTACGAGCAGTACTTC. The rearrangement joins TRBV27 to TRBJ2-7, with D perhaps matching TRBD2 (6 bases). CDR3 size: 15 residues. Germline-derived CDR1 and CDR2 are MNHEY and SMNVEV (reference sequence). Trimming cost V 5 bases and J 2 bases, with 16 bases left between them.